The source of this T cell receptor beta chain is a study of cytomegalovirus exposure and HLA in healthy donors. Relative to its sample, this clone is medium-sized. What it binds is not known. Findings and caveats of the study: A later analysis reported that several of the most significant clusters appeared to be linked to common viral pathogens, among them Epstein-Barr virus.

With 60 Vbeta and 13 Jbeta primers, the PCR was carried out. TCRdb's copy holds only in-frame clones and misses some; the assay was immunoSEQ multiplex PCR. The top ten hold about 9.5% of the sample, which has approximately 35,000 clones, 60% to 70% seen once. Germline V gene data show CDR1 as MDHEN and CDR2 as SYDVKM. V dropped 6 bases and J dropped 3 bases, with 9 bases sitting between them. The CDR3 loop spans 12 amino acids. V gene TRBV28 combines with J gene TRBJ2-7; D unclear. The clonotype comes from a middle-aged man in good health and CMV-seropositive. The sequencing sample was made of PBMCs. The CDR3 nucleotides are TGTGCCAGCAGCCTAAGTGACTACGAGCAGTACTTC. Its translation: CASSLSDYEQYF.